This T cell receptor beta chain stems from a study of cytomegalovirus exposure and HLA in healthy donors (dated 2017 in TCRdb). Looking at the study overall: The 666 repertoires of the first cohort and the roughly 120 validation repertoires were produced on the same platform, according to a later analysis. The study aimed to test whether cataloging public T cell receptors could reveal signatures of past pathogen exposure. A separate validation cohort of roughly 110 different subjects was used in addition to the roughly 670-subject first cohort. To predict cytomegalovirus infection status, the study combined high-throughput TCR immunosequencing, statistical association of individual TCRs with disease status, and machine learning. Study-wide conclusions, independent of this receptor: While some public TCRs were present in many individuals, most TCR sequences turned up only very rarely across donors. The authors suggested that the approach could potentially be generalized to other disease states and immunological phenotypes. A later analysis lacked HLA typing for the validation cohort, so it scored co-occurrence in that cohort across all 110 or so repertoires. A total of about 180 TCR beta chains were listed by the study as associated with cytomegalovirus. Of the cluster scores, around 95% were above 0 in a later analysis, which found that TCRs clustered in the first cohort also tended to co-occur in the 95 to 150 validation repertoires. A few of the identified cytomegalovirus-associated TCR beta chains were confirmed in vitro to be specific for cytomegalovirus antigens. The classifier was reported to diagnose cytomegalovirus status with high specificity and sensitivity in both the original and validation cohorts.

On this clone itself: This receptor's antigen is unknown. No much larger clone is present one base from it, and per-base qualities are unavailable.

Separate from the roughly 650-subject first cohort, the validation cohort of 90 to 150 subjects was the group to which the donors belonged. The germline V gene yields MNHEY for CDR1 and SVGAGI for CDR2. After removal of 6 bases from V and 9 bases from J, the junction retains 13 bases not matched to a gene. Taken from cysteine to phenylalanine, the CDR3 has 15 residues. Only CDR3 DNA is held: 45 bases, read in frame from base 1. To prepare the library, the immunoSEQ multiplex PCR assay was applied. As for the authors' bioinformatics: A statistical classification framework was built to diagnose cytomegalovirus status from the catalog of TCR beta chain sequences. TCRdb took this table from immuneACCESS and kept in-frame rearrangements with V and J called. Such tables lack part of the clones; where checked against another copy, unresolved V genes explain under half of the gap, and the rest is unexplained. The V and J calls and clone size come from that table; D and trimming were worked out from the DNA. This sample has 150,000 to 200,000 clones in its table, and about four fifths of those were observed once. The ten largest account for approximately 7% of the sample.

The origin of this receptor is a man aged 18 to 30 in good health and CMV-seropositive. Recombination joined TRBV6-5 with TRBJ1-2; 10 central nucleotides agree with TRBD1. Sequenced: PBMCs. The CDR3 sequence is CASRGSGQGGRSYTF. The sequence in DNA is TGTGCCAGCAGGGGATCAGGACAGGGGGGTCGTAGCTACACCTTC.